These T cell receptor beta chains were read from a single sample in a study of cytomegalovirus exposure and HLA in healthy donors. Produced via immunoSEQ multiplex PCR; TCRdb's table is partial and in-frame only. The sample shows just over 150,000 clones, 80% of them seen only once. Specimen: PBMCs. Receptor source: a male donor in good health and CMV-seropositive. The conserved cysteine and the conserved F or W are not part of the CDR3 here.

len: 13
v_gene: TRBV6-1
j_gene: TRBJ2-7
CDR3aa: ASSEGLAELYEQY

len: 9
v_gene: TRBV20-1
j_gene: TRBJ2-1
CDR3aa: SAREGWKQF

len: 14
v_gene: TRBV7-9
j_gene: TRBJ1-6
CDR3aa: ASSMTGSSYNSPLH

len: 12
v_gene: TRBV29-1
j_gene: TRBJ2-3
CDR3aa: SVEPQGITDTQY

len: 13
v_gene: TRBV5-6
j_gene: TRBJ1-6
CDR3aa: ASSQGERDNSPLH

len: 16
v_gene: TRBV25-1
j_gene: TRBJ1-1
CDR3aa: ASKKTPMITGDHTEAF

len: 12
v_gene: TRBV19
j_gene: .
CDR3aa: ASSIDRVSYEQY

len: 12
v_gene: TRBV30
j_gene: TRBJ2-3
CDR3aa: AWGRAGGSDTQY

len: 11
v_gene: TRBV5-4
j_gene: TRBJ2-5
CDR3aa: ASSLVGGETQY

len: 13
v_gene: TRBV2
j_gene: TRBJ2-5
CDR3aa: ASLPSLAVQETQY

len: 12
v_gene: TRBV6-6
j_gene: TRBJ1-1
CDR3aa: ASSRNNLQGGAF